These 21 T cell receptor beta chains share one sample of origin, sequenced in a study of HIV-infected patients and healthy controls. TCRdb re-called the 5' RACE reads through MiXCR, storing one row per CDR3 protein. The sample shows 18,000 or so distinct CDR3 sequences, roughly 19% of them seen only once. The specimen sequenced was CD8+ T cells from blood. These receptors all come from a human donor in good health.

This clonotype was recorded at least ten times. This chain connects TRBV7-6 to TRBJ2-7, with 8 nucleotides matching TRBD2. The germline V gene encodes CDR1 SGHVS and CDR2 FNYEAQ. V shed 2 bases, J shed 2 bases, and the junction held 14 bases outside the gene matches. This CDR3 region has 18 residues. In nucleotides, the CDR3 is TGTGCCAGCAGCTTAACGGCACCGACTAGCGAAGTAACCTACGAGCAGTACTTC. Its protein product is CASSLTAPTSEVTYEQYF.

The chain links TRBV4-3 to TRBJ2-3, with D maybe TRBD1 (6 bases). CDR1 and CDR2 from the germline V gene are LGHNA and YSLEER. This CDR3 spans 15 amino acids. V lost 4 bases and J lost 4, with 15 bases in between. The CDR3: CASSLDTGQADTQYF. CDR3 nucleotide sequence: TGCGCCAGCAGCCTCGATACAGGGCAGGCAGATACGCAGTATTTT.

This clonotype was recorded at least ten times. The V and J genes are TRBV3-1 and TRBJ2-7, with TRBD2 matching over 14 bases. CDR3 length: 19 amino acids. Germline V lookup: CDR1 LGHDT, CDR2 YNNKEL (reference sequence). Losses at the gene ends were 4 bases for V and 2 bases for J; bases not matched to a gene: 13. The DNA for the CDR3 is TGTGCCAGCAGCCTCAGGCCGGGACTAGCGGGAGCTCTTCCCTACGAGCAGTACTTC. Encoded protein: CASSLRPGLAGALPYEQYF.

This clonotype was detected ten times or more. The chain is built from TRBV5-5 and TRBJ1-5; 8 nucleotides align to TRBD1. The germline V gene has CDR1 SGHKS and CDR2 YYEKEE (reference sequence). The CDR3 length is 16 residues. V gave up 4 bases and J gave up 1 base; unmatched junction bases: 7. The CDR3 nucleotides read TGTGCCAGCAGCATTACAGGGGGAGGAAGCAATCAGCCCCAGCATTTT. Protein: CASSITGGGSNQPQHF.

This chain links TRBV6-2 or TRBV6-3 with TRBJ2-5; 10 positions match TRBD1. The CDR3 spans 15 residues. From germline, CDR1 is MNHEY and CDR2 SVGEGT. Trimming removed 4 bases from V and 5 bases from J; junction bases left unmatched: 7. CDR3 bases: TGTGCCAGCAGTTCTGGACAGGGGGTGGGGGAGACCCAGTACTTC. Its protein product is CASSSGQGVGETQYF.

This clonotype was observed many times. The chain links TRBV7-2 to TRBJ2-1, with 7 bases matching TRBD1. V lost 0 bases and J lost 4; bases outside the gene matches: 6. This CDR3 has 16 amino acids. Germline assignment: CDR1 SGHTA and CDR2 FQGNSA. The CDR3, as DNA: TGTGCCAGCAGCTTAGCGATGAGGGGACAGTACAATGAGCAGTTCTTC. This sequence encodes CASSLAMRGQYNEQFF.

This clonotype was picked up many times. The chain uses TRBV13 and TRBJ2-3, with 9 bases matching TRBD2. V lost 3 bases and J lost 0; bases outside the gene matches: 7. Germline loops: CDR1 PRHDT, CDR2 FYEKMQ (reference sequence). The CDR3 consists of 17 residues. Here the CDR3 DNA reads TGTGCCAGCAGCTTGCGGGGGGGCCTATCGAGCACAGATACGCAGTATTTT. This encodes CASSLRGGLSSTDTQYF.

The chain uses TRBV30 and TRBJ1-4; D call uncertain. Trimming pared 1 base from V and 3 bases from J, leaving 15 bases between. The CDR3 extends over 16 amino acids. Germline values: CDR1 GTSNPN, CDR2 SVGIG (reference sequence). The CDR3 nucleotides read TGTGCCTGGAGTGCGCCCCCGTTCGGCTCTAATGAAAAACTGTTTTTT. Translation gives CAWSAPPFGSNEKLFF.

This rearrangement joins TRBV30 to TRBJ2-2; 12 nucleotides align to TRBD2. The V gene's germline CDR1 is GTSNPN and CDR2 SVGIG (reference sequence). J lost 3 bases, V lost 2 bases, and 1 base had no gene match. This CDR3 is built from 15 residues. The CDR3 region has the DNA TGTGCCTGGAGTCTAGCGGGAGGGCACACCGGGGAGCTGTTTTTT. Residues: CAWSLAGGHTGELFF.

The V and J genes are TRBV15 and TRBJ2-4; unclear D gene. The CDR3 is 13 amino acids. Looked up from germline, CDR1 is LNHNV and CDR2 is YYDKDF (reference sequence). V shed 5 bases and J shed 0 bases, with 5 bases lying between them. DNA for the CDR3: TGTGCCACCAGCGAGTTAGCCAAAAACATTCAGTACTTC. Translated: CATSELAKNIQYF.

This clonotype has just a few counts. V and J are TRBV7-2 and TRBJ2-5, with 7 bases matching TRBD2. CDR1 and CDR2 (germline): SGHTA, FQGNSA. The CDR3 contains 15 residues. J gave up 2 bases and V 0 bases, and 3 bases lay outside the gene matches. CDR3 in amino acids: CASSLAGGIQETQYF. The CDR3 nucleotides read TGTGCCAGCAGCTTAGCGGGGGGGATACAAGAGACCCAGTACTTC. The variable domain in full, with the rest retrieved from reference TRBV7-2 and TRBJ2-5, is GAGVSQSPSNKVTEKGKDVELRCDPISGHTALYWYRQSLGQGLEFLIYFQGNSAPDKSGLPSDRFSAERTGGSVSTLTIQRTQQEDSAVYLCASSLAGGIQETQYFGPGTRLLVL.

This clonotype was seen ten or more times. V and J are TRBV10-2 and TRBJ2-4; D is unclear. With 0 bases removed from V and 0 bases from J, the gap between germline ends came to 6 bases. CDR1 is WSHSY and CDR2 is SAAADI in the germline V gene. The CDR3 is 15 amino acids. In DNA, the CDR3 is TGCGCCAGCAGTGAGTCAGGGCTAGCCAAAAACATTCAGTACTTC. This gives the protein CASSESGLAKNIQYF.

This clonotype was seen repeatedly, ten times or more. The rearrangement uses TRBV27 and TRBJ1-1; 7 bases map to TRBD1. The CDR3 covers 13 residues. Looked up from germline, CDR1 is MNHEY and CDR2 is SMNVEV (reference sequence). With V trimmed by 9 bases and J by 5 bases, 9 bases remained unmatched. CDR3 nucleotides: TGTGCCAGTTCTTTCAGGGGGTTGACTGAAGCTTTCTTT. Translation: CASSFRGLTEAFF.

This clonotype was observed a few times. The gene calls are TRBV28 and TRBJ2-1, with D perhaps matching TRBD2 (6 bases). The germline V and J ends were trimmed by 4 bases and 1 base, with 11 bases remaining between them. CDR3 size: 15 residues. Per the germline V gene, CDR1 is MDHEN and CDR2 is SYDVKM. CDR3 in DNA: TGTGCCAGCAGTTCCAGTGGGGGGTCCTACAATGAGCAGTTCTTC. Protein: CASSSSGGSYNEQFF.

The rearrangement uses TRBV12-3 or TRBV12-4 and TRBJ2-1; the match to TRBD1 covers 7 bases. The CDR3 totals 12 residues. V dropped 10 bases and J dropped 4; count of bases not matched to a gene: 4. DNA of the CDR3: TGTGCCACCGGGACAGCGTACAATGAGCAGTTCTTC. It specifies CATGTAYNEQFF.

This chain joins TRBV2 and TRBJ2-1; the match to TRBD2 covers 10 bases. V lost 7 bases to trimming and J lost 2 bases; unmatched junction nucleotides: 11. Germline CDR1 and CDR2: SNHLY and FYNNEI. The CDR3 has 17 residues. CDR3: CASNPDPSGSPYNEQFF. As DNA, the CDR3 is TGTGCCAGCAACCCAGACCCTAGCGGGAGCCCCTACAATGAGCAGTTCTTC.

The CDR3 region is CASSPIQEQETQYF. In DNA form, the CDR3 reads TGTGCCAGCAGCCCTATCCAGGAGCAAGAGACCCAGTACTTC. J is TRBJ2-5 and V is TRBV3-1; no firm D call. Germline loops: CDR1 LGHDT, CDR2 YNNKEL (reference sequence). The CDR3 runs 14 residues. Deletions cut 4 bases from V and 2 bases from J, with 11 bases between.

This clonotype was recorded at least ten times. The chain combines TRBV6-1 with TRBJ1-5; D unclear. Trimming left V 3 bases short and J 7 bases short, with 10 bases between. Per germline, CDR1 MNHNS and CDR2 SASEGT. CDR3 length: 13 residues. The CDR3 sequence is CASSELRGQPQHF. In nucleotides, the CDR3 is TGTGCCAGCAGTGAGCTGCGGGGACAGCCCCAGCATTTT.

The chain links TRBV6-1 to TRBJ2-7; 12 nucleotides line up with TRBD2. Germline loops: CDR1 MNHNS, CDR2 SASEGT. The junction had 4 bases not matched to a gene; V was cut back by 10 bases and J by 6 bases. The CDR3 has 12 residues. CDR3 coding DNA: TGTGCCACGACTAGCGGGAGTGGCGAGCAGTACTTC. This gives the protein CATTSGSGEQYF.

This clonotype was counted many times. V is TRBV7-9 and J is TRBJ2-7; 13 bases line up with TRBD2. Trimming removed 2 bases from V and 2 bases from J; junction bases left unmatched: 15. The CDR3 is 20 amino acids. Germline V gene lookup returns CDR1 SEHNR and CDR2 FQNEAQ (reference sequence). This chain's CDR3 is CASSLPRTSGSPLAAYEQYF. In nucleotides, the CDR3 is TGTGCCAGCAGCTTACCTCGGACTAGCGGGAGCCCACTCGCGGCCTACGAGCAGTACTTC. Variable domain in full (rest from reference TRBV7-9 and TRBJ2-7): DTGVSQNPRHKITKRGQNVTFRCDPISEHNRLYWYRQTLGQGPEFLTYFQNEAQLEKSRLLSDRFSAERPKGSFSTLEIQRTEQGDSAMYLCASSLPRTSGSPLAAYEQYFGPGTRLTVT.

The chain combines TRBV5-5 with TRBJ1-5; D uncertain. The CDR3 runs to 15 residues. From germline, CDR1 is SGHKS and CDR2 YYEKEE (reference sequence). Trimming removed 3 bases at V and 0 bases at J, with 10 bases between. The CDR3 region is CASSSLAGSNQPQHF. CDR3 sequence (DNA): TGTGCCAGCAGCTCCCTTGCGGGTAGCAATCAGCCCCAGCATTTT.